The clone carrying this T cell receptor beta chain was seen a few times. Its antigen is unidentified. The data originate from a study of T cells after yellow fever vaccination. Whole-study results and caveats: High-abundance clonotypes from the bulk population could contaminate FACS-sorted repertoires.

V was clipped by 4 bases and J by 5 bases; unmatched bases: 8. The V gene's germline CDR1 is DFQATT and CDR2 SNEGSKA (reference sequence). CDR3 length: 15 amino acids. A single record per CDR3 protein comes from TCRdb applying MiXCR to the 5' RACE reads. The repertoire holds about 360,000 distinct CDR3 sequences, with 6.2% as singletons. Sequenced here: PBMCs, sampled 5 days after the yellow fever booster vaccination. The chain has TRBV20-1 and TRBJ1-6; TRBD1 matches at 7 bases. The sequence came from a man aged 25 to 40 who received the YFV17D yellow fever vaccine. CDR3 sequence (DNA): TGCAGTGCTACCGGAGGGGGCTGGGATAATTCACCCCTCCACTTT. It is translated as CSATGGGWDNSPLHF.